The table lists the clone carrying this TCR beta chain with a few counts. This record comes from a study of T cell changes during pregnancy in multiple sclerosis. Using immunoSEQ multiplex PCR, the repertoire was profiled, and TCRdb retains in-frame clones only, with some absent. The sample comprises 50,000 to 65,000 clones, about 90% of which are singletons, and about 6.4% rests with the top ten. V was pared by 4 bases and J by 5 bases, with 6 bases between. This CDR3 is built from 11 residues. Germline CDR1 reads SNHLY; CDR2 reads FYNNEI. The chain employs TRBV2 and TRBJ2-7; weak D call: TRBD2 (5 bases). Material: peripheral blood, obtained in the third trimester of pregnancy. This receptor was obtained from a female donor in good health, enrolled as a control in a pregnancy study. The CDR3 is CASSAGNEQYF. CDR3 sequence (DNA): TGTGCCAGCAGTGCGGGAAACGAGCAGTACTTC. The whole variable domain, filled in from reference TRBV2 and TRBJ2-7, reads EPEVTQTPSHQVTQMGQEVILRCVPISNHLYFYWYRQILGQKVEFLVSFYNNEISEKSEIFDDQFSVERPDGSNFTLKIRSTKLEDSAMYFCASSAGNEQYFGPGTRLTVT.